A selection of T cell receptor beta chains follows, all from one sample in a study of blood T cell repertoires in COVID-19. TCRdb's table, derived via immunoSEQ multiplex PCR, lists solely in-frame clones and lacks some. The sample includes 250,000 to 300,000 clones, approximately 90% seen only once; the top ten take around 2%. Sequenced: peripheral blood. Receptors originate from a woman between 25 and 40 years old with COVID-19, enrolled during active disease. CDR3s include the opening cysteine and the closing phenylalanine or tryptophan. Each record gives: clone size, V gene, J gene, D gene, CDR3 protein, CDR3 DNA. A D gene is named only where the DNA matches it firmly. The size of a clone is reported for some rows only, either as once, few or many, or as a class for expanded clones.

>-|TRBV5-4|TRBJ2-1|-
CASSLAKRGNEQFF
TGTGCCAGCAGCTTGGCCAAACGAGGTAATGAGCAGTTCTTC
>-|TRBV19|TRBJ2-1|TRBD1
CASRQGSYNEQFF
TGTGCCAGTAGACAGGGGTCGTACAATGAGCAGTTCTTC
>-|TRBV10-1|TRBJ2-1|TRBD2
CASSVAGVGNEQFF
TGCGCCAGCAGTGTAGCGGGAGTAGGGAATGAGCAGTTCTTC
>-|TRBV19|TRBJ2-5|TRBD2
CASSLSTSGSPSETQYF
TGTGCCAGTAGTCTGTCTACTAGCGGGAGCCCTTCAGAGACCCAGTACTTC
>-|TRBV5-6|TRBJ1-2|TRBD1
CASSLPGQRINYGYTF
TGTGCCAGCAGCCTACCGGGACAGAGAATAAACTATGGCTACACCTTC
>once|TRBV6-1|TRBJ2-5|TRBD1
CASRVPGQGKETQYF
TGTGCCAGCAGGGTACCGGGACAGGGAAAAGAGACCCAGTACTTC
>-|TRBV28|TRBJ1-2|TRBD1
CASSVMWDRGTRGGGYTF
TGTGCCAGCAGTGTTATGTGGGACAGGGGGACCCGGGGCGGTGGCTACACCTTC
>-|TRBV6-5|TRBJ2-5|-
CASSYSPRGQETQYF
TGTGCCAGCAGTTACTCGCCTAGAGGGCAAGAGACCCAGTACTTC
>-|TRBV9|TRBJ1-1|-
CASSVQGNTEAFF
TGTGCCAGCAGCGTGCAGGGGAACACTGAAGCTTTCTTT
>-|TRBV5-1|TRBJ2-1|-
CASSPGVSYNEQFF
TGCGCCAGCTCCCCAGGGGTCTCCTACAATGAGCAGTTCTTC
>-|TRBV9|TRBJ1-4|TRBD1
CASSSSRGPGEKLFF
TGTGCCAGCAGCTCCTCCAGGGGGCCTGGGGAAAAACTGTTTTTT
>-|TRBV7-8|TRBJ1-2|-
CASSSGQSNYGYTF
TGTGCCAGCAGCTCAGGACAGTCTAACTATGGCTACACCTTC
>-|TRBV5-5|TRBJ2-4|TRBD2
CASSWTRGMDIQYF
TGTGCCAGCAGCTGGACGCGGGGGATGGACATTCAGTACTTC
>-|TRBV3-1/TRBV3-2|TRBJ1-4|-
CASSQDRTGQTGKLFF
TGTGCCAGCAGCCAAGATAGAACAGGGCAAACGGGAAAACTGTTTTTT
>-|TRBV18|TRBJ1-2|-
CASSPVENYGYTF
TGTGCCAGCTCACCAGTCGAGAACTATGGCTACACCTTC
>-|TRBV12-3/TRBV12-4|TRBJ1-1|-
CASSLSVNTEAFF
TGTGCCAGCAGTTTAAGCGTGAACACTGAAGCTTTCTTT
>-|TRBV3-1/TRBV3-2|TRBJ2-1|TRBD1
CASSQDVGQGYNEQFF
TGTGCCAGCAGCCAAGATGTGGGACAGGGGTACAATGAGCAGTTCTTC
>-|TRBV30|TRBJ2-1|TRBD2
CAWSGGLAGGYNEQFF
TGTGCCTGGAGTGGCGGACTAGCGGGAGGGTACAATGAGCAGTTCTTC
>-|TRBV28|TRBJ2-1|TRBD2
CASRTSGTYNEQFF
TGTGCCAGCAGAACTAGCGGAACCTACAATGAGCAGTTCTTC
>-|TRBV28|TRBJ2-2|TRBD1
CASSLRTGGAGELFF
TGTGCCAGCAGTTTAAGGACAGGGGGCGCCGGGGAGCTGTTTTTT
>-|TRBV2|TRBJ2-7|TRBD2
CASSILAGEDEQYF
TGTGCCAGCAGTATACTAGCGGGAGAGGACGAGCAGTACTTC
>few|TRBV19|TRBJ2-4|TRBD1
CASSMRDRALYF
TGTGCCAGTAGTATGAGGGACAGGGCCCTATACTTC
>-|TRBV2|TRBJ2-3|TRBD1
CASKTGTVTDTQYF
TGTGCCAGCAAGACCGGGACAGTCACAGATACGCAGTATTTT
>-|TRBV6-5|TRBJ1-3|-
CASSAGASGNTIYF
TGTGCCAGCAGCGCCGGAGCCTCTGGAAACACCATATATTTT
>-|TRBV2|TRBJ1-5|-
CASRPTGGPQHF
TGTGCCAGCAGACCTACTGGAGGGCCCCAGCATTTT
>-|TRBV9|TRBJ2-1|TRBD2
CASSTGLAGVGSYNEQFF
TGTGCCAGCAGCACGGGACTAGCGGGAGTAGGCTCCTACAATGAGCAGTTCTTC
>-|TRBV3-1/TRBV3-2|TRBJ1-2|TRBD1
CASSQDSTGLYGYTF
TGTGCCAGCAGCCAAGATTCGACAGGGCTCTATGGCTACACCTTC
>-|TRBV4-2|TRBJ1-5|TRBD1
CASSQVAGGQPQHF
TGTGCCAGCAGCCAAGTGGCAGGGGGACAGCCCCAGCATTTT
>-|TRBV19|TRBJ1-1|-
CASSIATARVNTEAFF
TGTGCCAGTAGTATAGCGACAGCACGAGTGAACACTGAAGCTTTCTTT
>-|TRBV12-5|TRBJ2-1|TRBD2
CASGAGEGNEQFF
TGTGCTAGTGGGGCGGGGGAAGGGAATGAGCAGTTCTTC
>-|TRBV6-1|TRBJ1-2|-
CASSEQAENGYTF
TGTGCCAGCAGTGAGCAGGCAGAGAATGGCTACACCTTC
>-|TRBV19|TRBJ1-2|-
CASSIQDYGYTF
TGTGCCAGTAGTATACAGGACTATGGCTACACCTTC
>-|TRBV19|TRBJ2-1|TRBD1
CASSRDRVGEQFF
TGTGCCAGTAGCAGGGACAGGGTAGGTGAGCAGTTCTTC
>-|TRBV2|TRBJ2-3|TRBD2
CASRDRGSASDTQYF
TGTGCCAGCAGGGATCGCGGGAGCGCGTCGGATACGCAGTATTTT
>-|TRBV19|TRBJ1-1|-
CASSIGGFGDEAFF
TGTGCCAGTAGTATAGGGGGCTTCGGTGATGAAGCTTTCTTT
>-|TRBV6-6|TRBJ1-1|-
CASRVGVGSTEAFF
TGTGCCAGCAGGGTAGGGGTCGGGAGCACTGAAGCTTTCTTT
>-|TRBV29-1|TRBJ2-2|-
CSVDRNTGELFF
TGCAGCGTTGACAGGAACACCGGGGAGCTGTTTTTT
>once|TRBV5-1|TRBJ2-7|TRBD2
CASSPIGGIYEQYF
TGCGCCAGCAGCCCCATCGGGGGGATCTACGAGCAGTACTTC
>-|TRBV29-1|TRBJ2-3|TRBD1
CSGRDRVTDTQYF
TGCAGCGGGAGGGACAGGGTCACAGATACGCAGTATTTT
>-|TRBV19|TRBJ1-2|-
CASSIDAAGNRGYTF
TGTGCCAGTAGTATAGACGCGGCAGGGAACAGGGGCTACACCTTC
>-|TRBV10-2|TRBJ1-4|TRBD1
CASSELDRNEKLFF
TGCGCCAGCAGTGAGTTGGACAGGAATGAAAAACTGTTTTTT
>-|TRBV19|TRBJ1-2|-
CASSTQGGGSYGYTF
TGTGCCAGTAGTACCCAAGGTGGAGGGTCGTATGGCTACACCTTC
>-|TRBV5-4|TRBJ2-1|-
CASSPDYNEQFF
TGTGCCAGCAGTCCAGACTACAATGAGCAGTTCTTC
>-|TRBV25-1|TRBJ1-1|TRBD1
CASSVGQARTEAFF
TGTGCCAGCAGTGTAGGACAGGCCAGGACTGAAGCTTTCTTT
>-|TRBV29-1|TRBJ1-3|-
CSVELGNSGNTIYF
TGCAGCGTTGAGCTCGGTAACTCTGGAAACACCATATATTTT